This T cell receptor beta chain was profiled in a study of tumor and adjacent non-tumor tissue in lung cancer (dated by TCRdb to the late 2010s). Looking at the study overall: Of the cohort, 12 patients had adenocarcinoma, 2 had squamous cell carcinoma and 1 had small cell lung cancer. In total, sequencing yielded 95 million to 150 million productive TCRbeta reads, which works out to an average of approximately 4.1 million reads per sample. TCRbeta CDR3 sequencing was performed on fewer than 35 paired specimens, with one tumor sample and one normal lung sample collected per patient. The approximately 15 enrolled patients, of whom some 10 were men and 5 were women, were aged about 31 to 80 years and were diagnosed with TNM stage I to III disease. Bulk TCRbeta repertoires were compared between lung tumor tissue and matched distant non-tumor lung tissue obtained from 15 or so lung cancer patients. Study-level results and caveats: Because peripheral blood was not sequenced, blood TCRbeta repertoires in the lung cancer patients of the study were not examined. TCR diversity (inverse Simpson) was significantly higher in tumor than in normal lung tissue (roughly 430 vs 170, P = 0.0075, Mann-Whitney U test). Only approximately 16 patients were included in the cohort, and the need for larger samples and more detailed clinical data was noted by the authors. A significantly larger cumulative share of the repertoire was made up by the top 100 clones in normal lung than in tumor tissue. Significantly higher TCR diversity was found in younger patients, and higher tumor TCR diversity was associated with shorter overall and disease-free survival. The methods do not name the sequencing platform or mention unique molecular identifiers.

This clonotype was recorded at least ten times. Which antigen it targets is not known. No much larger clone exists at a distance of one base, and base qualities are not known. For CDR1 and CDR2, the germline V gene lists SGHRS and YFSETQ. The germline ends are 10 bases apart after V is trimmed by 2 bases and J by 5 bases. The CDR3, from cysteine to phenylalanine, totals 13 residues. The DNA shown is the 39-base CDR3, in frame from base 1. Bulk unsorted tissue served as the source for RNA extraction, and RNA quality was assessed using a NanoDrop ND-1000 and an Agilent 2100. The normal lung samples consisted of distant non-tumor tissue collected more than 3 cm from the tumor edge. Newly diagnosed lung cancer patients without prior chemotherapy who had been admitted for thoracic surgery in China between August and November 2014 were enrolled as donors. The study excluded patients who had received radiotherapy or chemotherapy before or who had another cancer at the same time. Pieces of surgical tissue measuring roughly 1-2 cm3 were kept in RNAlater solution and stored at -80 degrees C until use.

Libraries were constructed by multiplex PCR. TCRdb shows the sequencer as Illumina HiSeq 2500. TCRbeta libraries were constructed through three rounds of nested PCR with primers (Table S4) according to protocols modified from ARM-PCR. PCR products of 200-500 bp were gel-excised and purified with the QIAquick gel extraction kit before sequencing. In the authors' own workflow: Trimmomatic was used to clean the reads, FLASH was used to merge the reads into complete CDR3 sequences, and MiTCR was used to assign the reads to V(D)J germline segments. Clonal diversity was calculated as the inverse Simpson's index using VDJtools. A read counted as productive if the sequence was in-frame and lacked a premature stop codon. TCRdb reprocessing: public reads trimmed at Q25 with fastp, clones called with MiXCR, in-frame beta chains kept. For every CDR3 protein sequence, its rows merge into one entry that carries the most common genes and DNA. These V and J calls originate from TCRdb's pipeline instead of the authors' own analysis. This sample is represented by 90,000 to 110,000 distinct CDR3 sequences; about 61% of them were singletons. The ten largest clones add up to 15% to 20% of the sample.

Material for sequencing was distant non-tumor lung tissue. This TCR was recovered from a man in his sixties with non-small cell lung cancer. Rearrangement joined TRBV5-1 to TRBJ2-5, with the D gene call left open. The CDR3 region reads CASSFELGETQYF. The DNA sequence follows: TGCGCCAGCAGCTTCGAGTTGGGTGAGACCCAGTACTTC.